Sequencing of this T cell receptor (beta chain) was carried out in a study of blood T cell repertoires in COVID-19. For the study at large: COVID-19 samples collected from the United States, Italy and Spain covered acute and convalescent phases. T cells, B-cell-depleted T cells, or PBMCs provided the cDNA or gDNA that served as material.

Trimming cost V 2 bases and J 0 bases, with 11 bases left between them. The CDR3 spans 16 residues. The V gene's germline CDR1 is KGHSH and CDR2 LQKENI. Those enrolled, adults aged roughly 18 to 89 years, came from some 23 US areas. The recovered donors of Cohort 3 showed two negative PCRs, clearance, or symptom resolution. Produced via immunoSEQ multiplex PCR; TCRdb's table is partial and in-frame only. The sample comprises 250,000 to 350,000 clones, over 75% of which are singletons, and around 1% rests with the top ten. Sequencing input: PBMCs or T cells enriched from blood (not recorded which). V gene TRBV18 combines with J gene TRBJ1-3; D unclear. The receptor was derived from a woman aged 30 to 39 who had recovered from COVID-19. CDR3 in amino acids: CASSPSRGSSGNTIYF. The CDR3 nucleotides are TGTGCCAGCTCACCAAGCAGAGGGAGCTCTGGAAACACCATATATTTT.